Listed here are 19 T cell receptor beta chains from one sample, sequenced in a study of blood T cell repertoires in COVID-19. Method: immunoSEQ multiplex PCR; TCRdb's copy keeps in-frame clones and lacks some. This table holds 250,000 or so clones, approximately 88% found once. The sequencing sample was made of peripheral blood. These receptor sequences come from a woman aged 40-49 years who had recovered from COVID-19.

The chain has TRBV19 and TRBJ1-2; TRBD1 agrees at 8 bases. Germline values: CDR1 LNHDA, CDR2 SQIVND (reference sequence). V lost 6 bases and J lost 6; bases outside the gene matches: 12. The CDR3 is 15 residues long. The DNA for the CDR3 is TGTGCCAGTAGATTTGCAGGGGGCGAGTCTAATGGCTACACCTTC. Protein: CASRFAGGESNGYTF.

As DNA, the CDR3 is TGTGCCTGGAGGGCATGGACAGCTAGTATGAACACTGAAGCTTTCTTT. Amino acid sequence: CAWRAWTASMNTEAFF. The chain employs TRBV30 and TRBJ1-1, with a tentative D call TRBD1 (6 bases). V was shortened by 3 bases and J by 0 bases, with 17 bases between the two germline ends. Germline V gene lookup returns CDR1 GTSNPN and CDR2 SVGIG (reference sequence). CDR3 length equals 16 residues.

This clone was detected once. The rearrangement uses TRBV2 and TRBJ2-3; D is ambiguous. The CDR3 has 13 amino acids. V was trimmed by 8 bases and J by 2 bases, leaving 11 bases between them. CDR1 SNHLY and CDR2 FYNNEI come from the germline V gene. The CDR3 DNA sequence: TGTGCCAGCTGGCTAGAGCCCACAGATACGCAGTATTTT. Translated: CASWLEPTDTQYF.

This chain uses TRBV23-1 with TRBJ2-7, with a weak D call TRBD1 (6 bases). TRBV23-1 is annotated as an ORF whose role is uncertain. Trimming removed 7 bases from V and 3 bases from J, with 19 bases in between. This CDR3 spans 15 amino acids. The CDR3 loop is CASTYGQPEGYEQYF. The CDR3, as DNA: TGCGCCAGCACTTACGGACAGCCCGAGGGCTACGAGCAGTACTTC.

The CDR3 nucleotides are TGTGCCAGTAGTATGGGGACAGGGAGTAGTGGCTACACCTTC. Translating it yields CASSMGTGSSGYTF. The chain employs TRBV19 and TRBJ1-2, with 9 nucleotides matching TRBD1. The CDR3 length is 14 residues. Germline CDR1 LNHDA, CDR2 SQIVND (reference sequence). J gave up 7 bases and V 3 bases, and 6 bases lay outside the gene matches.

The chain's CDR3 is CATSDQGLRGNEQFF. In nucleotides, the CDR3 is TGTGCCACCAGTGATCAGGGGTTGAGAGGTAATGAGCAGTTCTTC. V gene TRBV24-1 combines with J gene TRBJ2-1, with D possibly TRBD1 on 6 matching bases. The germline V gene has CDR1 KGHDR and CDR2 SFDVKD. The CDR3 covers 15 residues. Trimming removed 3 bases at V and 7 bases at J, with 15 bases between.

The V call is TRBV6-1, the J call TRBJ1-2, with 7 bases identical to TRBD1. The CDR3 consists of 16 residues. V lost 4 bases, J lost 2 bases, and 10 bases stayed unmatched. Germline-derived CDR1 and CDR2 are MNHNS and SASEGT. CDR3: CASSVAAGTENYGYTF. CDR3 nucleotides: TGTGCCAGCAGTGTCGCAGCCGGGACAGAGAACTATGGCTACACCTTC.

The CDR3 DNA follows: TGTGCCAGCAGCTTAGAAGGGGCTAGTTACAATGAGCAGTTCTTC. Its protein is CASSLEGASYNEQFF. This rearrangement joins TRBV11-2 to TRBJ2-1, with D possibly matching TRBD1 (5 bases). V lost 0 bases and J lost 4, with 10 bases in between. CDR1 is SGHAT and CDR2 is FQNNGV in the germline V gene. This CDR3 contains 15 residues.

V gene TRBV27 combines with J gene TRBJ1-4; D gene unclear. Germline values: CDR1 MNHEY, CDR2 SMNVEV (reference sequence). Deletions cut 6 bases from V and 12 bases from J, with 20 bases between. The CDR3 runs 14 residues. The CDR3 reads CASREDRRAQQLFF. Here the CDR3 DNA reads TGTGCCAGCAGGGAAGATAGAAGAGCGCAACAACTGTTTTTT.

The CDR3 DNA follows: TGTGCCAGCAGCTGGGTAGAGGGATTGAGGGAAGACGAGCAGTACTTC. Translating it yields CASSWVEGLREDEQYF. The chain joins TRBV7-8 to TRBJ2-7; D is perhaps TRBD2 (5 bases). The CDR3 consists of 16 residues. Looked up from germline, CDR1 is SGHVS and CDR2 is FQNEAQ. The germline V and J ends were trimmed by 4 bases and 5 bases, with 21 bases remaining between them.

The chain links TRBV19 to TRBJ1-2; TRBD1 matches 7 bases. CDR1 and CDR2 (germline): LNHDA, SQIVND (reference sequence). V dropped 4 bases and J dropped 4; count of bases not matched to a gene: 6. The CDR3 is made up of 14 amino acids. The CDR3 reads CASSTGQAGYGYTF. The CDR3 DNA follows: TGTGCCAGTAGTACCGGACAGGCGGGCTATGGCTACACCTTC.

The chain combines TRBV5-1 with TRBJ2-2; 9 bases fit TRBD2. Unmatched junction bases numbered 5, after V lost 4 bases and J lost 1 base. Per germline, CDR1 SGHRS and CDR2 YFSETQ. The CDR3 has 16 amino acids. The chain's CDR3 is CASSRVAGENTGELFF. In DNA form, the CDR3 reads TGCGCCAGCAGCCGCGTAGCGGGGGAGAACACCGGGGAGCTGTTTTTT.

The V and J genes are TRBV25-1 and TRBJ2-2; maybe TRBD1 (6 bases). Germline V gene data show CDR1 as MGHDK and CDR2 as SYGVNS. The CDR3 is 14 amino acids. V was shortened by 6 bases and J by 6 bases, with 14 bases between the two germline ends. CDR3 loop: CASRGQGIPGELFF. The CDR3 region has the DNA TGTGCCAGCAGGGGGCAGGGGATTCCCGGGGAGCTGTTTTTT.

The chain uses TRBV30 and TRBJ2-5; D remains unclear. Germline V CDR1 and CDR2: GTSNPN, SVGIG (reference sequence). V gave up 0 bases and J gave up 7 bases, with 12 bases separating them. This CDR3 region has 13 residues. Here the CDR3 DNA reads TGTGCCTGGAGTGTAGGTCCTCGAGGGACCCAGTACTTC. Translation: CAWSVGPRGTQYF. Filled out from reference TRBV30 and TRBJ2-5, the complete variable domain reads SQTIHQWPATLVQPVGSPLSLECTVEGTSNPNLYWYRQAAGRGLQLLFYSVGIGQISSEVPQNLSASRPQDRQFILSSKKLLLSDSGFYLCAWSVGPRGTQYFGPGTRLLVL.

The rearrangement uses TRBV18 and TRBJ2-7; 8 bases are shared with TRBD1. The germline gives CDR1 KGHSH, CDR2 LQKENI. J was trimmed by 5 bases and V by 2 bases; bases with no gene match: 5. CDR3 length: 14 residues. CDR3 sequence (DNA): TGTGCCAGCTCACCAACGGACAGGGACAACGAGCAGTACTTC. It specifies CASSPTDRDNEQYF.

The chain couples TRBV25-1 to TRBJ2-2, with D unresolved. Germline V lookup: CDR1 MGHDK, CDR2 SYGVNS. The CDR3 extends over 15 amino acids. Trimming removed 6 bases at V and 3 bases at J, with 14 bases between. This chain's CDR3 is CASSRVLMDTGELFF. The DNA for the CDR3 is TGTGCCAGCAGCCGGGTACTGATGGACACCGGGGAGCTGTTTTTT. Looking up the rest from reference TRBV25-1 and TRBJ2-2 gives the full variable domain: EADIYQTPRYLVIGTGKKITLECSQTMGHDKMYWYQQDPGMELHLIHYSYGVNSTEKGDLSSESTVSRIRTEHFPLTLESARPSHTSQYLCASSRVLMDTGELFFGEGSRLTVL.

The rearrangement uses TRBV7-2 and TRBJ1-4, with D perhaps matching TRBD1 (6 bases). Per germline, CDR1 SGHTA and CDR2 FQGNSA. The CDR3 covers 15 residues. Trimming took off 1 base at V and 8 bases at J, with 14 bases between the two ends. The CDR3 reads CASSLEGGKEEKLFF. Written as DNA, the CDR3 is TGTGCCAGCAGCTTAGAGGGGGGGAAGGAAGAAAAACTGTTTTTT.

This chain uses TRBV7-2 with TRBJ2-3, with TRBD2 matching over 13 bases. The CDR3 totals 16 residues. The germline CDR1 and CDR2 sequences are SGHTA and FQGNSA. Trimming cost V 4 bases and J 3 bases; bases outside gene matches: 4. This chain's CDR3 is CASSYQLAGGTDTQYF. Written as DNA, the CDR3 is TGTGCCAGCAGCTACCAACTAGCGGGGGGGACAGATACGCAGTATTTT. Looking up the rest from reference TRBV7-2 and TRBJ2-3 gives the full variable domain: GAGVSQSPSNKVTEKGKDVELRCDPISGHTALYWYRQSLGQGLEFLIYFQGNSAPDKSGLPSDRFSAERTGGSVSTLTIQRTQQEDSAVYLCASSYQLAGGTDTQYFGPGTRLTVL.

This clone was found once. The genes are TRBV30 and TRBJ2-7, with a possible D match to TRBD1 (6 bases). Trimming cost V 8 bases and J 2 bases, with 22 bases left between them. Germline CDR1 and CDR2: GTSNPN and SVGIG (reference sequence). CDR3 length: 15 amino acids. The CDR3 bases are TGTGCCCTCGGTGGGGAAGACAGGCTGACCTACGAGCAGTACTTC. It specifies CALGGEDRLTYEQYF.